This T cell receptor beta chain was captured by sequencing in a study of cytotoxic CD8 clonotypes in ibrutinib-treated CLL. Study overall: The cohort had 10 to 11 relapsed/refractory and some 14 treatment-naive patients, roughly 17 IGHV unmutated. Whole-study results and caveats: On treatment, the uncommon public clonotypes contracted or remained stable.

Generated by immunoSEQ multiplex PCR, the TCRdb table keeps only in-frame clones and is missing some. The table includes some 120,000 clones, under 90% detected once. A word on this clone: Its antigen is undetermined.

Germline loops: CDR1 MDHEN, CDR2 SYDVKM. Trimming cost V 5 bases and J 4 bases; bases outside gene matches: 6. CDR3 length equals 15 residues. About 1.9 micrograms of genomic DNA (from cryopreserved PBMCs) were used for TCR beta libraries. The clonotype originates from a human donor with chronic lymphocytic leukemia. The chain links TRBV28 to TRBJ2-2; 8 bases fit TRBD1. Sample: PBMCs, taken after 24 months of ibrutinib treatment. Written as DNA, the CDR3 is TGTGCCAGCAGTAAGGGACAGGCGATCACCGGGGAGCTGTTTTTT. Translation gives CASSKGQAITGELFF.